This T cell receptor beta chain was found in a study of blood T cell repertoires in COVID-19. Study at large: Samples came from the United States, Italy and Spain, spanning acute and convalescent COVID-19. T cells, B-cell-depleted T cells, or PBMCs provided the cDNA or gDNA that served as material.

J lost 5 bases, V lost 5 bases, and 3 bases had no gene match. Per germline, CDR1 KGHSH and CDR2 LQKENI. This CDR3 region has 13 residues. Original data processing: Using reference gene primer amplification, nucleated cell counts were estimated. Only in-frame clones appear in the TCRdb table, and some are missing; sequencing was by immunoSEQ multiplex PCR. The DNA was the basis for D and trimming; V, J and clone size are from that table. This sample yields 110,000 to 150,000 clones, of which around 84% are seen a single time; 5% belongs to the top ten. The TCR was taken from a woman in her forties or fifties with acute or convalescent COVID-19. Sequencing was carried out using peripheral blood. The chain links TRBV18 to TRBJ1-5; 7 bases align to TRBD1. The CDR3, as DNA: TGTGCCAGCTCAGGCGACAGGGATCAGCCCCAGCATTTT. This encodes CASSGDRDQPQHF.